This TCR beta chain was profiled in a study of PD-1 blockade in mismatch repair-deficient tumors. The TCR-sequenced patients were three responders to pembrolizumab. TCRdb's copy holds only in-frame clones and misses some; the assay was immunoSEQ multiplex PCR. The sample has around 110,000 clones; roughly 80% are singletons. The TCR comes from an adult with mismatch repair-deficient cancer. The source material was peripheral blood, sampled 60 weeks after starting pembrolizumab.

CDR3 sequence (DNA): TGTGCCAGCAGCTTAAGGGGCAGACTGGGGAGCACAGATACGCAGTATTTT. It yields the protein CASSLRGRLGSTDTQYF. The rearrangement links TRBV7-9 to TRBJ2-3, with D possibly being TRBD1 (5 bases). Germline CDR1 is SEHNR and CDR2 is FQNEAQ (reference sequence). The CDR3 is 17 residues long. The V end was cut by 2 bases, the J end by 0 bases, with 15 bases between.